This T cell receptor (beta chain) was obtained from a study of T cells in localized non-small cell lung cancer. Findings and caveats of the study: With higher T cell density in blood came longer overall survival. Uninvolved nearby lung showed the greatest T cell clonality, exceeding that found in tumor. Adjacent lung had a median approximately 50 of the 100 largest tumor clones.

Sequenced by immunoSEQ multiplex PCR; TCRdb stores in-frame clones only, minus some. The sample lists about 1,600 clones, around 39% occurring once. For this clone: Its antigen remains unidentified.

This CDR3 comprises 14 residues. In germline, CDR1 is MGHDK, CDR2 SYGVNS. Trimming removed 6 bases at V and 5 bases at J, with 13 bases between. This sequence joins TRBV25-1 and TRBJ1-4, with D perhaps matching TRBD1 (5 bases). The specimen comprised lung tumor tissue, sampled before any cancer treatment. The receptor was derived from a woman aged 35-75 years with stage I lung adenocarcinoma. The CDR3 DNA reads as TGTGCCAGCAGATCGGGACGGTCAAATGAAAAACTGTTTTTT. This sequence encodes CASRSGRSNEKLFF.